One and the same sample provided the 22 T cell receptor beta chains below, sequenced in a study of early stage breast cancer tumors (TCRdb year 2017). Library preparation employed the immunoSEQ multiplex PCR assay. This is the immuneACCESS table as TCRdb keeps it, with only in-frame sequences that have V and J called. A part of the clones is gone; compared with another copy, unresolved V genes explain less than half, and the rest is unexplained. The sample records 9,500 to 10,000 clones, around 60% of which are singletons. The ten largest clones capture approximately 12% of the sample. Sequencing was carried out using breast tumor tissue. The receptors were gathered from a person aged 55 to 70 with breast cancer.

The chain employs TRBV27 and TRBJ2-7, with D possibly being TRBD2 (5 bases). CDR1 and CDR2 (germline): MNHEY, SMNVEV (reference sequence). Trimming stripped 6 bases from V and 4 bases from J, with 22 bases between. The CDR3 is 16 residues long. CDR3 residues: CASSPSPSRVGYEQYF. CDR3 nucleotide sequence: TGTGCCAGCAGCCCAAGCCCCTCGAGGGTGGGTTACGAGCAGTACTTC.

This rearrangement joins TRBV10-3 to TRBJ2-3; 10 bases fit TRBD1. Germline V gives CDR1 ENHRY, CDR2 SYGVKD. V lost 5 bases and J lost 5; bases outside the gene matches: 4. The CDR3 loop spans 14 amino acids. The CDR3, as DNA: TGTGCCATCAGTCCGGGACAGGGGTTAGATACGCAGTATTTT. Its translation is CAISPGQGLDTQYF.

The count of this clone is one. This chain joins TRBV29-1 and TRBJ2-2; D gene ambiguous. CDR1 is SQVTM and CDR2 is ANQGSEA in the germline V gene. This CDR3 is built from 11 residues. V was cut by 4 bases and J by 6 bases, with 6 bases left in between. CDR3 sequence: CSVGQAGELFF. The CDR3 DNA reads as TGCAGCGTTGGTCAGGCCGGGGAGCTGTTTTTT.

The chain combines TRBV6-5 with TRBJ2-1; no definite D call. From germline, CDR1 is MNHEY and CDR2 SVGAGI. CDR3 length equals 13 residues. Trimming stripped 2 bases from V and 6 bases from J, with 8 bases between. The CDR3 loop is CASSYGHGNEQFF. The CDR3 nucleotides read TGTGCCAGCAGTTACGGGCACGGCAATGAGCAGTTCTTC.

This CDR3 reads CSVGQAEQFF. DNA for the CDR3: TGCAGCGTAGGACAGGCCGAGCAGTTCTTC. The V and J genes are TRBV29-1 and TRBJ2-1, with 7 bases that match TRBD1. This CDR3 has 10 amino acids. V was clipped by 6 bases and J by 10 bases; unmatched bases: 3. Germline assignment: CDR1 SQVTM and CDR2 ANQGSEA.

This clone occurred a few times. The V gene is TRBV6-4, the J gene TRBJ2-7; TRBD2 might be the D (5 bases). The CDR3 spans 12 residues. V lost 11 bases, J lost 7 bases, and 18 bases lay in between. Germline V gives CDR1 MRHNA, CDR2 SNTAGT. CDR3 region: CAPSGSAGEQYF. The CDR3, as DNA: TGTGCCCCCTCAGGTAGCGCTGGGGAGCAGTACTTC.

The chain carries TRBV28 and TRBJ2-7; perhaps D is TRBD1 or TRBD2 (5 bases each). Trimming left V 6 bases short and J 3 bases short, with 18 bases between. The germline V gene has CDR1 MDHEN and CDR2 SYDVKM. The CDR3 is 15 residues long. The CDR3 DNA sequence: TGTGCCAGCAGACCACCCGGGACGGGGCTCTACGAGCAGTACTTC. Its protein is CASRPPGTGLYEQYF.

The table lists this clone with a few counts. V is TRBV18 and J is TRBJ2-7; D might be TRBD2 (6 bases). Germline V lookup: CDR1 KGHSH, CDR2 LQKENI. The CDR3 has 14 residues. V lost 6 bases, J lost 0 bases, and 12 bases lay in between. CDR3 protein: CASSPSGSSYEQYF. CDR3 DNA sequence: TGTGCCAGCTCCCCCAGCGGGTCCTCCTACGAGCAGTACTTC.

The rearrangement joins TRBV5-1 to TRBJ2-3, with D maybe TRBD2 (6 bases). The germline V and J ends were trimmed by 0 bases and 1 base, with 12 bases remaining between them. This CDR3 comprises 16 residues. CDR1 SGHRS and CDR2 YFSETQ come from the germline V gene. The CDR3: CASSLGRASGTDTQYF. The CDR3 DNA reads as TGCGCCAGCAGCTTGGGGCGGGCTAGCGGCACAGATACGCAGTATTTT.

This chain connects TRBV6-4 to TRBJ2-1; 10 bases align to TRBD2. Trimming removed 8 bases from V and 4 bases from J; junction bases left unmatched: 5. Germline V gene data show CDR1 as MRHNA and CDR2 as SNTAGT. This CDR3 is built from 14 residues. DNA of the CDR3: TGTGCCAGCGCCGGGACTAGCGAGTACAATGAGCAGTTCTTC. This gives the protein CASAGTSEYNEQFF.

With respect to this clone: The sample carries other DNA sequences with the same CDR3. The DNA for the CDR3 is TGTGCCAGTAGTATTGGCAGGGCAGGCAATCAGCCCCAGCATTTT. Translation: CASSIGRAGNQPQHF. The rearrangement uses TRBV19 and TRBJ1-5; perhaps TRBD1 as D (5 bases). The V gene lost 3 bases and the J gene lost 2 bases, with 11 bases spanning the gap. Per germline, CDR1 LNHDA and CDR2 SQIVND (reference sequence). The CDR3 contains 15 residues.

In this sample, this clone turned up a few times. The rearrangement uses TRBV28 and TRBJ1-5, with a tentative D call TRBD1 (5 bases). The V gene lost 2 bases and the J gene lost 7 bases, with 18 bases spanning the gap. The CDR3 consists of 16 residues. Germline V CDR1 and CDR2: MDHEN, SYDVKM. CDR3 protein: CASSLSRVRLGQPQHF. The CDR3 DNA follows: TGTGCCAGCAGTTTAAGCAGGGTGCGACTAGGACAGCCCCAGCATTTT.

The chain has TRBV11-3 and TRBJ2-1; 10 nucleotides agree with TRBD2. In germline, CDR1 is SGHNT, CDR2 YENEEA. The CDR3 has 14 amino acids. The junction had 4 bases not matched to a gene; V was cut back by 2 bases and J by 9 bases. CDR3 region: CASSLLAGAREQFF. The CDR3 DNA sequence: TGTGCCAGCAGCTTACTAGCGGGAGCACGTGAGCAGTTCTTC.

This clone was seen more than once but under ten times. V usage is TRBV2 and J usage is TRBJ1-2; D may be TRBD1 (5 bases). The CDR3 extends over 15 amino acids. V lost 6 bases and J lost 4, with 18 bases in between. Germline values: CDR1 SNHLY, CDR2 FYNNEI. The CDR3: CASRESGGTVYGYTF. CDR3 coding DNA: TGTGCCAGCAGGGAGTCCGGGGGGACCGTCTATGGCTACACCTTC.

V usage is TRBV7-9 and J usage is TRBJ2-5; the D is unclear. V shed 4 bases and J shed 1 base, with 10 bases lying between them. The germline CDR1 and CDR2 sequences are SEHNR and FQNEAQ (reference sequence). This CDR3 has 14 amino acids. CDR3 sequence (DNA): TGTGCCAGCAGCTCCCCGCTTCTCCAAGAGACCCAGTACTTC. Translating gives CASSSPLLQETQYF.

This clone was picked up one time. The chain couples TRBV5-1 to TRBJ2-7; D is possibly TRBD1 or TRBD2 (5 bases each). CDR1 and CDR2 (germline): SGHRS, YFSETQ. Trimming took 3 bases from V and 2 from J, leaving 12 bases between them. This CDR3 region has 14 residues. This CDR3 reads CASSSTGTAYEQYF. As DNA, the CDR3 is TGCGCCAGCAGCTCTACCGGGACGGCCTACGAGCAGTACTTC.

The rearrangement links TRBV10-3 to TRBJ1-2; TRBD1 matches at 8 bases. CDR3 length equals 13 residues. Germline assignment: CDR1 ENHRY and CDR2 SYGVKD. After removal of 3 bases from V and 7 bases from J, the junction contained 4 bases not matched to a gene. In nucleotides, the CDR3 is TGTGCCATCAGTGACAGGGGGCTGATTGGCTACACCTTC. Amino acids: CAISDRGLIGYTF.

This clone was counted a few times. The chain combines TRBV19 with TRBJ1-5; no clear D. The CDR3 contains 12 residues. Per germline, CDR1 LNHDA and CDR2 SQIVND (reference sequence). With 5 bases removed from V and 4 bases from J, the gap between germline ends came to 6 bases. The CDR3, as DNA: TGTGCCAGTAGTCGCCTTAATCAGCCCCAGCATTTT. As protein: CASSRLNQPQHF.

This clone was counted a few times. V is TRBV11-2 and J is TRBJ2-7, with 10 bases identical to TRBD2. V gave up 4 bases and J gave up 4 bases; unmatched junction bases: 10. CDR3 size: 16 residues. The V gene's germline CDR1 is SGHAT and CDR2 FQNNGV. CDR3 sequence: CASSWGAAGGPYEQYF. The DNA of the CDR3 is TGTGCCAGCAGCTGGGGGGCAGCGGGAGGGCCATACGAGCAGTACTTC.

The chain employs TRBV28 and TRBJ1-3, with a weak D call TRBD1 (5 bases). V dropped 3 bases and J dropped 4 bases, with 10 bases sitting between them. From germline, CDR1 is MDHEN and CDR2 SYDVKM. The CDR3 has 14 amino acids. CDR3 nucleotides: TGTGCCAGCAGTTTTGCACAGGTCGGAAACACCATATATTTT. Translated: CASSFAQVGNTIYF.

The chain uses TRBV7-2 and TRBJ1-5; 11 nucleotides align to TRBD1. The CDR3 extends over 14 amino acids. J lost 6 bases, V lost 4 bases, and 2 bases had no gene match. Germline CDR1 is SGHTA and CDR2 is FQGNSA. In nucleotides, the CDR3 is TGTGCCAGCAGCTCGGGACAGGGGGTTCAGCCCCAGCATTTT. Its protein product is CASSSGQGVQPQHF.

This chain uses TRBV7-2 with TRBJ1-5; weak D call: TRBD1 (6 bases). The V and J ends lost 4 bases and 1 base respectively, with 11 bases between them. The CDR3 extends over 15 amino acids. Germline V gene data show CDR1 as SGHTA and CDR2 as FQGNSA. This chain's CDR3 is CASSSRGGSNQPQHF. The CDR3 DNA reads TGTGCCAGCAGCTCCCGAGGGGGAAGCAATCAGCCCCAGCATTTT.